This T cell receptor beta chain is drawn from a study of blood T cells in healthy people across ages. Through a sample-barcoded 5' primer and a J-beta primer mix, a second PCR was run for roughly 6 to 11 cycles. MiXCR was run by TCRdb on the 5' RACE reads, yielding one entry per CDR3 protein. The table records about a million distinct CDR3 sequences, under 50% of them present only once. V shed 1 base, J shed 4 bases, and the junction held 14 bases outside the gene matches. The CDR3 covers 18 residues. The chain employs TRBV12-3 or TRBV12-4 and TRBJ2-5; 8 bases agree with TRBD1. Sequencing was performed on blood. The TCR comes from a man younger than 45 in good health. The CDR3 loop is CASSLGDRGIFHRETQYF. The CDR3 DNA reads TGTGCCAGCAGTTTAGGAGACAGGGGAATTTTTCATCGAGAGACCCAGTACTTC.